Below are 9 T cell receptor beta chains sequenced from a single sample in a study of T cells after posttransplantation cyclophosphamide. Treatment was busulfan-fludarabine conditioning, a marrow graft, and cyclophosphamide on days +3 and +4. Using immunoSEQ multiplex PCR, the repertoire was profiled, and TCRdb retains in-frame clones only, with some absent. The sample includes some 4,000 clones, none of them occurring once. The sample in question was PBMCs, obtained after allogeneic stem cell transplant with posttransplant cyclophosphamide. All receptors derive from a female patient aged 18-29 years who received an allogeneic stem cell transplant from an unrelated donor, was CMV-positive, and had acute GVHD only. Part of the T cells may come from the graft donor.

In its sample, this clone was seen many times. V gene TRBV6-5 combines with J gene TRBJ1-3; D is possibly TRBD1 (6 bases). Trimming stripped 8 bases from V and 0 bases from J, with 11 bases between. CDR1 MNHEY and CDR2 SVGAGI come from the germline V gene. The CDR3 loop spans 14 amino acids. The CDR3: CASRRQASGNTIYF. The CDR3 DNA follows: TGTGCCAGCCGGCGACAGGCCTCTGGAAACACCATATATTTT.

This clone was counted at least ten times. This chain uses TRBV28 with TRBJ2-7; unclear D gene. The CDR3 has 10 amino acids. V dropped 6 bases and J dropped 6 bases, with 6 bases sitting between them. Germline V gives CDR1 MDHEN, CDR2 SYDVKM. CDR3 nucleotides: TGTGCCAGCAGCCAGTTCGAGCAGTACTTC. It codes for CASSQFEQYF. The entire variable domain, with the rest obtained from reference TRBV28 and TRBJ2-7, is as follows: DVKVTQSSRYLVKRTGEKVFLECVQDMDHENMFWYRQDPGLGLRLIYFSYDVKMKEKGDIPEGYSVSREKKERFSLILESASTNQTSMYLCASSQFEQYFGPGTRLTVT.

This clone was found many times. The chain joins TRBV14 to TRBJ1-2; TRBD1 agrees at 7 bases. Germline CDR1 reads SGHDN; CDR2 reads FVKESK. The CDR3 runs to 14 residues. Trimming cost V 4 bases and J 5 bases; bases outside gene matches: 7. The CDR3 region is CASSPVGTAYGYTF. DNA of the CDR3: TGTGCCAGCAGCCCCGTCGGGACAGCTTATGGCTACACCTTC.

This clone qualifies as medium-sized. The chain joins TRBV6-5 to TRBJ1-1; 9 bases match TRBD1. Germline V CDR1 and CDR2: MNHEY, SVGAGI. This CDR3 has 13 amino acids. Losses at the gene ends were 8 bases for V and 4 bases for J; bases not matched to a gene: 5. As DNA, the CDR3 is TGTGCCAGCCGGAAACAGGGGGCCACTGAAGCTTTCTTT. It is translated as CASRKQGATEAFF.

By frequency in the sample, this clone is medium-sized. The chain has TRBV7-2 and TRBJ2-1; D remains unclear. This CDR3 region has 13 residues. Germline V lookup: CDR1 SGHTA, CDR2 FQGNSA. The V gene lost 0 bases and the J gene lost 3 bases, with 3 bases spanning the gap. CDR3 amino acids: CASSLANYNEQFF. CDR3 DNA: TGTGCCAGCAGCTTAGCCAACTACAATGAGCAGTTCTTC.

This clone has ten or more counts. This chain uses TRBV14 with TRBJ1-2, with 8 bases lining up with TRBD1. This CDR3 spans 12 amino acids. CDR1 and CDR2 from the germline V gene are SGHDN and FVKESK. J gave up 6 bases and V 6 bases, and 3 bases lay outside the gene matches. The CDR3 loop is CASRGQGHGYTF. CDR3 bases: TGTGCCAGCAGAGGACAGGGACATGGCTACACCTTC.

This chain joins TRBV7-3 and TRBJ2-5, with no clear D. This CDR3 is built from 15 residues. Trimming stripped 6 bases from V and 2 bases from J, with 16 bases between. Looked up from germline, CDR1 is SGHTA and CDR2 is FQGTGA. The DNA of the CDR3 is TGTGCCAGCAGTTCATCCAGTAACAGACAAGAGACCCAGTACTTC. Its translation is CASSSSSNRQETQYF. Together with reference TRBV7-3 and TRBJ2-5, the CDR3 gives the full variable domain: GAGVSQTPSNKVTEKGKYVELRCDPISGHTALYWYRQSLGQGPEFLIYFQGTGAADDSGLPNDRFFAVRPEGSVSTLKIQRTERGDSAVYLCASSSSSNRQETQYFGPGTRLLVL.

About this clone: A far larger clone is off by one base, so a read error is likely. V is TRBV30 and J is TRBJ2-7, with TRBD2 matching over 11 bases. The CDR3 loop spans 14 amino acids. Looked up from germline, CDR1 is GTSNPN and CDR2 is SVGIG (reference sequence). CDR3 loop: CVWSVLAGGDEQYF. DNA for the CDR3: TGTGTCTGGAGTGTATTAGCGGGAGGGGACGAGCAGTACTTC.

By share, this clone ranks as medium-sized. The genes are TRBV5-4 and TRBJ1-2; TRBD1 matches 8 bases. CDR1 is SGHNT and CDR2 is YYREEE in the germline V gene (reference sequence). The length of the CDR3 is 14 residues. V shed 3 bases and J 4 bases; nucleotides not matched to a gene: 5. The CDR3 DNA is TGTGCCAGCAGCTCCAGGGGGCGTAGCTATGGCTACACCTTC. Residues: CASSSRGRSYGYTF.